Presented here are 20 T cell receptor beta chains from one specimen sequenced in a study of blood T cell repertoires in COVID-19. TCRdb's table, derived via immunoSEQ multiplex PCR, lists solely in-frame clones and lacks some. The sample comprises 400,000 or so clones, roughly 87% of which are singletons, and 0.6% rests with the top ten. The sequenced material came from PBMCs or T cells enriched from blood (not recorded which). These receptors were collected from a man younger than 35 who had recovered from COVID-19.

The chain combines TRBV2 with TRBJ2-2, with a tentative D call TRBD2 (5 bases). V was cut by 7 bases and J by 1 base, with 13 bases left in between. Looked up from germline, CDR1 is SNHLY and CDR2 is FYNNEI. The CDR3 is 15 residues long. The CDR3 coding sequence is TGTGCCAGCAAGGCGGGCCTGGGGAACACCGGGGAGCTGTTTTTT. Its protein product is CASKAGLGNTGELFF.

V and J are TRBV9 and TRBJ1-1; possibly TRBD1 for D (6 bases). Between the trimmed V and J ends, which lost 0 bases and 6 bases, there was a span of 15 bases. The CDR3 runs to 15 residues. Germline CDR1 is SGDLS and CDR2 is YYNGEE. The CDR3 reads CASSVVGGATPEAFF. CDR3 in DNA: TGTGCCAGCAGCGTAGTTGGGGGCGCAACACCTGAAGCTTTCTTT.

CDR3 nucleotide sequence: TGTGCCAGCAGTCCTATACTGGGCAATCAGCCCCAGCATTTT. Translating it yields CASSPILGNQPQHF. The chain links TRBV6-5 to TRBJ1-5, with D uncertain. The CDR3 covers 14 residues. Per germline, CDR1 MNHEY and CDR2 SVGAGI. V lost 5 bases and J 2 bases, leaving 10 bases between the germline ends.

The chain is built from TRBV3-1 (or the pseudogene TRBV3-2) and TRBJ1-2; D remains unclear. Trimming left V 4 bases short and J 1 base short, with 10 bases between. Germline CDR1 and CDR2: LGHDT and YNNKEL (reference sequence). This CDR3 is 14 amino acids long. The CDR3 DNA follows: TGTGCCAGCAGCCCCCGGGGATTTAACTATGGCTACACCTTC. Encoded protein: CASSPRGFNYGYTF.

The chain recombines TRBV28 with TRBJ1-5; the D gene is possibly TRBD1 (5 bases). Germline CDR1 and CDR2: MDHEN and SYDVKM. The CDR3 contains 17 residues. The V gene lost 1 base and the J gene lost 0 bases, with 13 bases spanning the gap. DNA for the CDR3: TGTGCCAGCAGTTTATCCTGGGGCGGTGTTAGCAATCAGCCCCAGCATTTT. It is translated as CASSLSWGGVSNQPQHF. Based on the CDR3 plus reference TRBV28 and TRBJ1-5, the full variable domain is DVKVTQSSRYLVKRTGEKVFLECVQDMDHENMFWYRQDPGLGLRLIYFSYDVKMKEKGDIPEGYSVSREKKERFSLILESASTNQTSMYLCASSLSWGGVSNQPQHFGDGTRLSIL.

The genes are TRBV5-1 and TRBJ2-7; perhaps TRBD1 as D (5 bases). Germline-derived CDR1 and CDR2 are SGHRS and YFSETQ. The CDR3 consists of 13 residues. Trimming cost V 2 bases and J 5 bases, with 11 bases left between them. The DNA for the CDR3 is TGCGCCAGCAGCTTCGCAGGGCAGGACGAGCAGTACTTC. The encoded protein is CASSFAGQDEQYF.

CDR3 residues: CASSLNPGPGTEAFF. As DNA, the CDR3 is TGTGCCAGCAGTCTGAATCCGGGCCCGGGGACTGAAGCTTTCTTT. The chain employs TRBV6-5 and TRBJ1-1; D is unclear. V was pared by 5 bases and J by 5 bases, with 18 bases between. Germline values: CDR1 MNHEY, CDR2 SVGAGI. The CDR3 sequence is 15 residues long.

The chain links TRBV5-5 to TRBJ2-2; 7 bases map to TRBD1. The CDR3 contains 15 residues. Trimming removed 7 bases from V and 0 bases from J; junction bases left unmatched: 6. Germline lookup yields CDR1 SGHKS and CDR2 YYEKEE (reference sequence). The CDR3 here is CASRRQGANTGELFF. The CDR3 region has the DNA TGTGCCAGCCGAAGACAGGGCGCGAACACCGGGGAGCTGTTTTTT.

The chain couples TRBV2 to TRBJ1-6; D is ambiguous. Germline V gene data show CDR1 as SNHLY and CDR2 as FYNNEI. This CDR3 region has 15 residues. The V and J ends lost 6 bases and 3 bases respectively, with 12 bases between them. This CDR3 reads CASRAEVNYNSPLHF. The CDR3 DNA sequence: TGTGCCAGCAGGGCGGAGGTCAACTATAATTCACCCCTCCACTTT.

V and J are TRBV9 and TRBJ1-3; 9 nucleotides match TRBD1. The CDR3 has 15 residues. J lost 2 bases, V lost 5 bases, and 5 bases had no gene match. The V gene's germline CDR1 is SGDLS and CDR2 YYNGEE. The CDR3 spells CASSSRQGAGNTIYF. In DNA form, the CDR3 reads TGTGCCAGCAGTTCCCGACAGGGGGCTGGAAACACCATATATTTT.

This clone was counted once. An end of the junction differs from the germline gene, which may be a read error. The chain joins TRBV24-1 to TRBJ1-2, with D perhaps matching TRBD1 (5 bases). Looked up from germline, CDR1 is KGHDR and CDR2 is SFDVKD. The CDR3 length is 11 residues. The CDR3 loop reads CATSDPPDTFF. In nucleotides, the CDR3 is TGTGCCACCAGTGATCCTCCGGACACCTTCTTC.

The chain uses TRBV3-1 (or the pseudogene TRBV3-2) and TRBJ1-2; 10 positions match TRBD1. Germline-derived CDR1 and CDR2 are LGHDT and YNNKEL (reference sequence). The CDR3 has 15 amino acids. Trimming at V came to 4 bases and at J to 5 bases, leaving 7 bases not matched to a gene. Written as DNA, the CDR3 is TGTGCCAGCAGCCGGACGACAGGGGGCTCTTATGGCTACACCTTC. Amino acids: CASSRTTGGSYGYTF.

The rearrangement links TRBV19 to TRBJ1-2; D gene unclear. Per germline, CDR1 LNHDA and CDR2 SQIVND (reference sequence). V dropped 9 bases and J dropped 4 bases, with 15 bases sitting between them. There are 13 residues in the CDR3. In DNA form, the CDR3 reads TGTGCCAGCAATCCGGACGGAGGCTATGGCTACACCTTC. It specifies CASNPDGGYGYTF.

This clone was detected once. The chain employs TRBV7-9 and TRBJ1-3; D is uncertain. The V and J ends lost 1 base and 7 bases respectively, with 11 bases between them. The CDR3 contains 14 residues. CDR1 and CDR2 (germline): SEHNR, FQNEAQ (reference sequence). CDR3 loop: CASSLGFGENTIYF. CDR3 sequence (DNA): TGTGCCAGCAGCTTAGGGTTTGGAGAGAACACCATATATTTT.

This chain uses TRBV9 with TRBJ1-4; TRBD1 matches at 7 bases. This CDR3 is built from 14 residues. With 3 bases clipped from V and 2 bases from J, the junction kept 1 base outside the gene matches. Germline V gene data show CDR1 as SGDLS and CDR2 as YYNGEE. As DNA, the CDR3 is TGTGCCAGCAGCGCGGGACAGACTAATGAAAAACTGTTTTTT. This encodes CASSAGQTNEKLFF.

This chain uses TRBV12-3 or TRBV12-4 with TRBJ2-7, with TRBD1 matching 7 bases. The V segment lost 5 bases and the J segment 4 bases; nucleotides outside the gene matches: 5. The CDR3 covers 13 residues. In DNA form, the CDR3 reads TGTGCCAGCAGTCCGGGACAGCAATACGAGCAGTACTTC. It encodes CASSPGQQYEQYF.

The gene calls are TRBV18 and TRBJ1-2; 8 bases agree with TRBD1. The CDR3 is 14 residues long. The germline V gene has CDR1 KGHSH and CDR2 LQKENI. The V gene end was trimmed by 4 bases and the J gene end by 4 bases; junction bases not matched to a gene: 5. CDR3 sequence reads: CASSLTGEGYGYTF. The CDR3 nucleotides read TGTGCCAGCTCACTGACAGGGGAGGGCTATGGCTACACCTTC.

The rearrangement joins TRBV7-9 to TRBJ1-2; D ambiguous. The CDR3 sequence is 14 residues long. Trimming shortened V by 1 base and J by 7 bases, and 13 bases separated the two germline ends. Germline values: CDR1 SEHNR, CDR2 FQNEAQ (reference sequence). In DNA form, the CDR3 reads TGTGCCAGCAGCTTAGACCAAAGCATCGGTGGCTACACCTTC. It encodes CASSLDQSIGGYTF.

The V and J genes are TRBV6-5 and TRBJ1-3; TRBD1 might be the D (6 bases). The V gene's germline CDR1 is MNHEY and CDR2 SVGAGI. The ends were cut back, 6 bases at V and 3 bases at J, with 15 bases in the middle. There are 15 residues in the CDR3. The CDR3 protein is CASSYTGSSGNTIYF. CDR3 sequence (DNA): TGTGCCAGCAGCTATACAGGGTCAAGTGGAAACACCATATATTTT.

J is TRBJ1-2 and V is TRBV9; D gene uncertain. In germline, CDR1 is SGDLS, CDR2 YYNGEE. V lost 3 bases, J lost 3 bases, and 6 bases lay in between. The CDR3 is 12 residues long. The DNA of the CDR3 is TGTGCCAGCAGCGGAGAAGACTATGGCTACACCTTC. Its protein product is CASSGEDYGYTF.